This T cell receptor (beta chain) was sequenced for a study of glioma-infiltrating T cells. The germline gives CDR1 SEHNR, CDR2 FQNEAQ (reference sequence). The CDR3 consists of 11 residues. V lost 1 base and J lost 7, with 2 bases in between. Of note for this clonotype: Since the CDR3 does not end with the conserved phenylalanine or tryptophan, this likely comes from a read error.

The iRepertoire nested amplicon-rescue multiplex PCR amplified TCR alpha and beta CDR3s from RNA. Tissue mRNA or PBMC total RNA, 100-400 ng, went into one-step reverse transcription and amplification. TCRdb re-called the multiplex PCR reads through MiXCR, storing one row per CDR3 protein. This sample carries 150,000 or so distinct CDR3 sequences, 39% of them seen once, and the ten largest clones take over 15%. This chain joins TRBV7-9 and TRBJ2-1; no clear D gene. This clonotype originated in a human donor with low-grade glioma or glioblastoma, undergoing nonglioma brain surgery, or in good health (not recorded which). Sequencing input: glioma tissue, nonneoplastic brain tissue, or PBMCs (not recorded which). This CDR3 reads CASSLGNEQFL. The CDR3 DNA reads as TGTGCCAGCAGCTTAGGAAATGAGCAGTTCCTC.